This entry describes one T cell receptor (beta chain). Its specificity is unknown. This sample is drawn from a study of cytomegalovirus exposure and HLA in healthy donors. 13 Jbeta primers and 60 Vbeta primers were used for the PCR. Produced via immunoSEQ multiplex PCR; TCRdb's table is partial and in-frame only. The table shows approximately 110,000 clones, with 79% occurring only once. Study conclusions and caveats: By HLA locus, TCR association rates varied in a later analysis, with DRB1 showing the most and HLA-C the fewest. The classifier reportedly diagnosed cytomegalovirus status with high specificity and sensitivity.

The ends were cut back, 4 bases at V and 2 bases at J, with 16 bases in the middle. In germline, CDR1 is SGHDT, CDR2 YYEEEE. CDR3 length: 15 residues. Sequenced material: PBMCs. This TCR came from a woman under 30 in good health and CMV-seropositive. The V call is TRBV5-6, the J call TRBJ2-7, with D perhaps TRBD1 (6 bases). In DNA form, the CDR3 reads TGTGCCAGCAGCCCGACGCGACAGGAGACCTACGAGCAGTACTTC. Translated, it gives CASSPTRQETYEQYF.